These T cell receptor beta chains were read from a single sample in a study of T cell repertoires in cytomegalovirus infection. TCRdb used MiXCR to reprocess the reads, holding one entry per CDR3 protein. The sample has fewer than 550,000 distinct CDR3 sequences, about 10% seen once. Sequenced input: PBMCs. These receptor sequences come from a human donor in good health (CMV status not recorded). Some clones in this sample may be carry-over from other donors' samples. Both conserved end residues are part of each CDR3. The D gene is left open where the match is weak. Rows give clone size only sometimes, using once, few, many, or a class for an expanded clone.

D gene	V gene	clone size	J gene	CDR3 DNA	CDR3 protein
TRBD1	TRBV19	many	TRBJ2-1	TGTGCCAGTAGTATAAACAGACATCGGACAGGGGGCAATGAGCAGTTCTTC	CASSINRHRTGGNEQFF
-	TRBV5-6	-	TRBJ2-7	TGTGCCAGCAGCTTGGTGGGCATGGCCATGACCTACGAGCAGTACTTC	CASSLVGMAMTYEQYF
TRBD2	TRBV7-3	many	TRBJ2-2	TGTGCCAGCAGCTTAACGCTTCGCGGGGGGGCCGGGACCGGGGAGCTGTTTTTT	CASSLTLRGGAGTGELFF
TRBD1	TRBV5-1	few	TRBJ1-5	TGCGCCAGCAACTTGGGACAGGGGATCAATCAGCCCCAGCATTTT	CASNLGQGINQPQHF
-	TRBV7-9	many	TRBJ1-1	TGTGCCAGCAGCTCGCAGACACTCCGGGGTACTGAAGCTTTCTTT	CASSSQTLRGTEAFF
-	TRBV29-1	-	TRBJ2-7	TGCAACGCCATGGGGGAATCCTACGAGCAGTACTTC	CNAMGESYEQYF
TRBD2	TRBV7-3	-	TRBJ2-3	TGTGCCAGCAGCTCAACCGGGACTAGCGGGATCTCTACAGATACGCAGTATTTT	CASSSTGTSGISTDTQYF
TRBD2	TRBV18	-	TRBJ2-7	TGTGCCAGCTCAAGGCCTGGACTAAGCGGGAGGGAAACCTACGAGCAGTACTTC	CASSRPGLSGRETYEQYF
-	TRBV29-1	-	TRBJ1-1	TGCAGCGTTGGCAGCCAGTACACTGAAGCTTTCTTT	CSVGSQYTEAFF
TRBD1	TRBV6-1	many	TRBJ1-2	TGTGCCAGCAATCCCCCGGGACAGGCTCGAAACTACACCTTC	CASNPPGQARNYTF
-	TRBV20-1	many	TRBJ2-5	TGCGCGGGGCAGATACAAGAGACCCAGTACTTC	CAGQIQETQYF
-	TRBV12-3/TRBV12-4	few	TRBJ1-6	TGTGCCAGCAGTGCCGGGACCGCTGATTCACCCCTCCACTTT	CASSAGTADSPLHF
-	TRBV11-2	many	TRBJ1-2	TGTGCCAGCAGCTCCGTAGAGCTCTATGGCTACACCTTC	CASSSVELYGYTF
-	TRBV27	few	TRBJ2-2	TGTGCCAGCAGTCCGACTCCCCCCCCCTCTGGGGAGCTGTTTTTT	CASSPTPPPSGELFF
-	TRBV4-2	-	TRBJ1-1	TGTGCCAGCAGCCAAGAGGACGGGAGCACTGAAGCTTTCTTT	CASSQEDGSTEAFF
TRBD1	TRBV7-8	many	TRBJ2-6	TGTGCCAGCAGGAGTACCCGGGACAGTAATATTGACTCTGGGGCCAACGTCCTGACTTTC	CASRSTRDSNIDSGANVLTF
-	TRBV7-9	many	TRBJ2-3	TGTGCCAGCAGCTTCGAGCGTGATACGCAGTATTTT	CASSFERDTQYF
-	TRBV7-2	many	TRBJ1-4	TGTGCCAGCAGCAGGGACACCGCCGCAACTAATGAAAAACTGTTTTTT	CASSRDTAATNEKLFF
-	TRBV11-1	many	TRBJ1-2	TGTGCCAGCAGCTTATCAAGGGGAGGAGCTAACTATGGCTACACCTTC	CASSLSRGGANYGYTF
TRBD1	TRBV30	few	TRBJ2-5	TGTGCCTGGAGTGCGGACAGGGGGAGAAAAGAGACCCAGTACTTC	CAWSADRGRKETQYF
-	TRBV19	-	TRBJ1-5	TGTGCCAGTAGTATTAATATCTATAGCAATCAGCCCCAGCATTTT	CASSINIYSNQPQHF
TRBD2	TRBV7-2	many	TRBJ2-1	TGTGCCAGCAGCCCAGGAGGGTTCACTAGCGGGAGTTCCTACAATGAGCAGTTCTTC	CASSPGGFTSGSSYNEQFF
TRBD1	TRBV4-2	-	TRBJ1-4	TGTGCCAGCAGCCAGACCCGGGGCGGGACAGTTAATGAAAAACTGTTTTTT	CASSQTRGGTVNEKLFF
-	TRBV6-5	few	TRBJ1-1	TGTGCCAGCAGGACTACAACCGACACTGAAGCTTTCTTT	CASRTTTDTEAFF
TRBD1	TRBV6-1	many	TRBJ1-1	TGTGCCAGCAGTGGAACAACCGGGACAGCCCTATTTGAAGCTTTCTTT	CASSGTTGTALFEAFF
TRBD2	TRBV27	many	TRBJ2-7	TGTGCCAGCAGTTTGACTAGCGGGAGGTACGAGCAGTACTTC	CASSLTSGRYEQYF
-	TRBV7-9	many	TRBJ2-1	TGTGCCATCGATTTGGACTCGCGTATCGATGAGCAGTTCTTC	CAIDLDSRIDEQFF
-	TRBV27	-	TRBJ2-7	TGTGCCAGCCGTAAAAGGGCCCCCTACGAGCGGTACTTC	CASRKRAPYERYF
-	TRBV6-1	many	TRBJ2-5	TGTGCCAGCAGTTTAATGGGTTTAGAGACCCAGTACTTC	CASSLMGLETQYF
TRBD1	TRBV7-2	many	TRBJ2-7	TGTGCCAGCAGCTTGGACAGGGGGGCCTACGAGCAGTACTTC	CASSLDRGAYEQYF
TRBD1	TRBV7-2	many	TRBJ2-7	TGTGCCAGCAGCCCAGGACAGGGGTTCTACGAGCAGTACTTC	CASSPGQGFYEQYF
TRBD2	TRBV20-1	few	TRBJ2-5	TGCAGTGCTTCCCCCAGGGGGGGGGGACTAGCGTACCAAGAGACCCAGTACTTC	CSASPRGGGLAYQETQYF
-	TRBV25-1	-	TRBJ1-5	TGTGCCAGCAGTGAAGGGGCGGGGGACAATCAGCCCCAGCATTTT	CASSEGAGDNQPQHF
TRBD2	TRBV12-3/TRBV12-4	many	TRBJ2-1	TGTGCCAGCAGTTCCCCTAGCGGGGGTGATGAGCAGTTCTTC	CASSSPSGGDEQFF
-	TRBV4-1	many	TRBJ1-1	TGCGCCAGCAGCCAGGGGAATATGAACACTGAAGCTTTCTTT	CASSQGNMNTEAFF
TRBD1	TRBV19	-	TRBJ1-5	TGTGCCAGTAGTGGGGAACAGGGGGGTCGCAATCAGCCCCAGCATTTT	CASSGEQGGRNQPQHF
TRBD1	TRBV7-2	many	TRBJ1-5	TGTGCCAGCAGCTTACAGGGGGGATATAGCAATCAGCCCCAGCATTTT	CASSLQGGYSNQPQHF
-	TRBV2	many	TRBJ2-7	TGTGCCAGCAGTGTTGGCACCTCCTACGAGCAGTACTTC	CASSVGTSYEQYF
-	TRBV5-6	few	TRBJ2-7	TGTGCCAGCAGCCAAGACGGGACGGCCTACGAGCAGTACTTC	CASSQDGTAYEQYF
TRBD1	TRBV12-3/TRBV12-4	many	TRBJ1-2	TGTGCCAGCAGTGGCTCGGACAGGGATGATGGCTACACCTTC	CASSGSDRDDGYTF
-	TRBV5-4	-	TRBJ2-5	TGTGCCAGCAGCTTCGGGTCCACCGGGGAGACCCAGTACTTC	CASSFGSTGETQYF
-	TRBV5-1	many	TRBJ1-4	TGCGCCAGCAGCTCGGACCAAACTAATGAAAAACTGTTTTTT	CASSSDQTNEKLFF
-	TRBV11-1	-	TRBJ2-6	TGTGCCAGCAGTCGACTAGAGTATGGGGCCAACGTCCTGACTTTC	CASSRLEYGANVLTF
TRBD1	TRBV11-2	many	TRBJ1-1	TGTGCCAGCAGCCCCTGGACAGGGGACTCTGAAGCTTTCTTT	CASSPWTGDSEAFF
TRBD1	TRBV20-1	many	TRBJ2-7	TGCAGTGCTGGGACAGGGCCTCCCTACGAGCAGTACTTC	CSAGTGPPYEQYF
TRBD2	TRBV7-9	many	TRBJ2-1	TGTGCCAGCAGCTTCCAGCGGGGGGCCTACAATGAGCAGTTCTTC	CASSFQRGAYNEQFF
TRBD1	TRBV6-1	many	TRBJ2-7	TGTGCCAGCAGAGTGGGACAGGGGGGCACCTACGAGCAGTACTTC	CASRVGQGGTYEQYF
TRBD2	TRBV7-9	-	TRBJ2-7	TGTGCCAGCAGCTTAGATACCGGGACTAGCGGGAGGAACGAGCAGTACTTC	CASSLDTGTSGRNEQYF